These 20 T cell receptor beta chains were all obtained from the same sample, sequenced in a study of cytomegalovirus exposure and HLA in healthy donors. Amplification used 60 Vbeta primers and 13 Jbeta primers. This table comes from immunoSEQ multiplex PCR, and its TCRdb copy is limited to in-frame clones, with some not included. Counted here are about 190,000 clones, 65% to 75% occurring once; the ten biggest clones make up under 5%. The sequenced material came from PBMCs. The receptor source for this set is a man younger than 40 in good health and CMV-seropositive.

Concerning this clone itself: The same CDR3 is also encoded by other DNA sequences in this sample. This chain connects TRBV7-9 to TRBJ1-1; 7 positions agree with TRBD1. The junction had 2 bases not matched to a gene; V was cut back by 1 base and J by 3 bases. There are 14 residues in the CDR3. Germline V gene data show CDR1 as SEHNR and CDR2 as FQNEAQ (reference sequence). The CDR3 loop is CASSLGQGDTEAFF. CDR3 sequence (DNA): TGTGCCAGCAGCTTAGGCCAGGGGGACACTGAAGCTTTCTTT.

V usage is TRBV19 and J usage is TRBJ1-2, with a possible D match to TRBD1 (6 bases). This CDR3 region has 14 residues. The germline V gene encodes CDR1 LNHDA and CDR2 SQIVND (reference sequence). Between the trimmed V and J ends, which lost 3 bases and 5 bases, there was a span of 13 bases. The CDR3 sequence is CASSIRQDPYGYTF. The CDR3 region has the DNA TGTGCCAGTAGTATCCGACAGGACCCTTATGGCTACACCTTC.

The CDR3 loop is CAISELEGQRHTEAFF. In DNA form, the CDR3 reads TGTGCCATCAGTGAACTCGAGGGACAGAGGCACACTGAAGCTTTCTTT. J is TRBJ1-1 and V is TRBV10-3, with 7 positions matching TRBD1. The CDR3 extends over 16 amino acids. Looked up from germline, CDR1 is ENHRY and CDR2 is SYGVKD. The ends lost 3 bases at V and 3 bases at J; junction bases unmatched: 10.

The chain employs TRBV27 and TRBJ2-1; TRBD1 matches at 7 bases. Germline trimming cut 3 bases from V and 4 bases from J; bases unmatched to any gene: 6. The CDR3 runs 15 residues. The germline V gene encodes CDR1 MNHEY and CDR2 SMNVEV (reference sequence). CDR3 region: CASSFLGQKYNEQFF. The CDR3 DNA follows: TGTGCCAGCAGTTTCTTGGGACAGAAATACAATGAGCAGTTCTTC.

The gene calls are TRBV6-5 and TRBJ2-7; 9 nucleotides line up with TRBD2. Unmatched junction bases numbered 4, after V lost 10 bases and J lost 0 bases. This CDR3 spans 13 amino acids. Germline V CDR1 and CDR2: MNHEY, SVGAGI. CDR3 amino acids: CATQREASYEQYF. The CDR3 DNA sequence: TGTGCCACCCAGCGGGAGGCCTCCTACGAGCAGTACTTC.

The rearrangement uses TRBV5-1 and TRBJ2-3; 7 bases map to TRBD2. The germline V gene has CDR1 SGHRS and CDR2 YFSETQ. This CDR3 is 17 amino acids long. V shed 1 base and J 0 bases; nucleotides not matched to a gene: 8. The CDR3 DNA is TGCGCCAGCAGCTTGAGCGGTACTAGCGATAGCACAGATACGCAGTATTTT. This gives the protein CASSLSGTSDSTDTQYF.

The chain links TRBV7-2 to TRBJ1-2, with TRBD1 matching over 7 bases. The J segment lost 3 bases and the V segment lost 5 bases, leaving 6 bases of the junction unmatched. From germline, CDR1 is SGHTA and CDR2 FQGNSA. This CDR3 is 14 amino acids long. The CDR3 DNA is TGTGCCAGCAGCCCAAGACAGGGCGACTATGGCTACACCTTC. Protein: CASSPRQGDYGYTF.

The rearrangement joins TRBV15 to TRBJ2-5, with D perhaps matching TRBD1 (6 bases). This CDR3 has 16 residues. V dropped 5 bases and J dropped 2 bases, with 18 bases sitting between them. Looked up from germline, CDR1 is LNHNV and CDR2 is YYDKDF (reference sequence). CDR3 protein: CATSDSTGSGQETQYF. CDR3 in DNA: TGTGCCACCAGCGACTCGACAGGTTCAGGGCAAGAGACCCAGTACTTC.

This clone was seen a handful of times. This chain connects TRBV30 to TRBJ1-2; 10 bases align to TRBD1. CDR3 length: 14 amino acids. The germline V gene has CDR1 GTSNPN and CDR2 SVGIG (reference sequence). V shed 1 base and J 5 bases; nucleotides not matched to a gene: 4. The CDR3 region is CAWSDPGQGYGYTF. CDR3 nucleotides: TGTGCCTGGAGTGACCCGGGACAGGGGTATGGCTACACCTTC.

The gene calls are TRBV5-6 and TRBJ1-4; 10 positions agree with TRBD1. With 7 bases clipped from V and 8 bases from J, the junction kept 8 bases outside the gene matches. Germline V gene data show CDR1 as SGHDT and CDR2 as YYEEEE. This CDR3 is built from 14 residues. Here the CDR3 DNA reads TGTGCCAGCCGACAGGGGGCAATGGTCGAAAAACTGTTTTTT. This encodes CASRQGAMVEKLFF.

The chain combines TRBV9 with TRBJ1-1; D call uncertain. Germline V CDR1 and CDR2: SGDLS, YYNGEE. There are 14 residues in the CDR3. V dropped 0 bases and J dropped 1 base, with 7 bases sitting between them. The CDR3 DNA is TGTGCCAGCAGCGTAGACGGAGGGAACACTGAAGCTTTCTTT. It translates to CASSVDGGNTEAFF.

V and J are TRBV4-2 and TRBJ2-5, with TRBD1 matching over 11 bases. The CDR3 spans 17 residues. Germline values: CDR1 LGHNA, CDR2 YNFKEQ. V trimming: 4 bases; J trimming: 3 bases; junction bases outside the gene matches: 10. The CDR3 reads CASSPSGTGGLEETQYF. The CDR3 DNA sequence: TGTGCCAGCAGCCCGTCTGGGACAGGGGGGTTGGAAGAGACCCAGTACTTC.

The J gene is TRBJ2-1, the V gene TRBV19, with D perhaps matching TRBD2 (5 bases). V dropped 5 bases and J dropped 4 bases, with 15 bases sitting between them. Germline lookup yields CDR1 LNHDA and CDR2 SQIVND (reference sequence). CDR3 length: 15 residues. CDR3 DNA: TGTGCCAGTAGTGATCGGGAATCGGAGTACAATGAGCAGTTCTTC. Residues: CASSDRESEYNEQFF.

This clone turned up a few times. The V gene is TRBV7-2, the J gene TRBJ2-7; 13 bases agree with TRBD2. The ends lost 5 bases at V and 0 bases at J; junction bases unmatched: 10. The germline V gene has CDR1 SGHTA and CDR2 FQGNSA. The CDR3 has 18 amino acids. CDR3 coding DNA: TGTGCCAGCAGCCCCTTGACTAGCGGGGGGTCCACCTCCTACGAGCAGTACTTC. It specifies CASSPLTSGGSTSYEQYF.

The V call is TRBV7-9, the J call TRBJ1-5; no firm D call. CDR1 and CDR2 (germline): SEHNR, FQNEAQ (reference sequence). CDR3 length equals 15 residues. The V gene lost 1 base and the J gene lost 4 bases, with 11 bases spanning the gap. CDR3 in DNA: TGTGCCAGCAGCTTAGTCGGAGGAGCAAATCAGCCCCAGCATTTT. This gives the protein CASSLVGGANQPQHF.

The chain uses TRBV7-8 and TRBJ2-5; D is unclear. The CDR3 consists of 13 residues. Germline CDR1 is SGHVS and CDR2 is FQNEAQ. Trimming took 1 base from V and 8 from J, leaving 11 bases between them. CDR3 DNA sequence: TGTGCCAGCAGCTTAGTTCAAGCTAACACCCAGTACTTC. It specifies CASSLVQANTQYF.

The V and J genes are TRBV6-4 and TRBJ2-1; TRBD2 aligns across 12 bases. The CDR3 is 16 amino acids. CDR1 and CDR2 from the germline V gene are MRHNA and SNTAGT. Trimming took 0 bases from V and 5 from J; bases not matched to a gene: 2. The CDR3 region has the DNA TGTGCCAGCAGTGACTCCCTAGCGGGAGGGCACAATGAGCAGTTCTTC. It is translated as CASSDSLAGGHNEQFF.

The chain recombines TRBV7-3 with TRBJ2-5; 13 bases align to TRBD2. Germline V gives CDR1 SGHTA, CDR2 FQGTGA. The V gene end was trimmed by 2 bases and the J gene end by 5 bases; junction bases not matched to a gene: 5. This CDR3 has 16 residues. The CDR3 protein is CASSLSTSGGLETQYF. The CDR3 nucleotides read TGTGCCAGCAGCTTATCGACTAGCGGGGGGTTGGAGACCCAGTACTTC.

The J gene is TRBJ1-5, the V gene TRBV28, with D possibly being TRBD1 (5 bases). Trimming stripped 2 bases from V and 0 bases from J, with 14 bases between. Germline CDR1 is MDHEN and CDR2 is SYDVKM. The CDR3 has 17 residues. The CDR3 coding sequence is TGTGCCAGCAGTTTAATCGGAGGGGTCGATAGCAATCAGCCCCAGCATTTT. It yields the protein CASSLIGGVDSNQPQHF. Drawing the rest from reference TRBV28 and TRBJ1-5, the complete variable domain is DVKVTQSSRYLVKRTGEKVFLECVQDMDHENMFWYRQDPGLGLRLIYFSYDVKMKEKGDIPEGYSVSREKKERFSLILESASTNQTSMYLCASSLIGGVDSNQPQHFGDGTRLSIL.

The chain links TRBV4-3 to TRBJ2-7; possibly TRBD1 for D (5 bases). The CDR3 is made up of 14 amino acids. The V and J ends lost 0 bases and 2 bases respectively, with 8 bases between them. Germline values: CDR1 LGHNA, CDR2 YSLEER. CDR3 nucleotide sequence: TGCGCCAGCAGCCAAGAGTCGACAGCCTACGAGCAGTACTTC. Translation gives CASSQESTAYEQYF.